This T cell receptor beta chain was identified during a study of OX40 agonist ivuxolimab in advanced cancers. CDR1 is SGHNT, CDR2 YENEEA, per germline. This CDR3 spans 17 amino acids. The V gene lost 1 base and the J gene lost 4 bases, with 19 bases spanning the gap. Clones were read by immunoSEQ multiplex PCR, and TCRdb kept only the in-frame ones, dropping some. The sample records 72,000 or so clones, 88% being singletons. The rearrangement joins TRBV11-3 to TRBJ1-1; no clear D gene. The source material was CD4+ or CD8+ T cells sorted from blood, sampled in a trial of the OX40 agonist ivuxolimab. This receptor was obtained from an adult with an advanced solid tumor such as melanoma, head and neck, liver or kidney cancer. CDR3 sequence: CASSLALSHRAFTEAFF. Here the CDR3 DNA reads TGTGCCAGCAGCTTAGCCCTCAGTCATCGGGCATTCACTGAAGCTTTCTTT.